The next 29 T cell receptor beta chains were all read from a single sample in a study of blood T cell repertoires in COVID-19. TCRdb's table, derived via immunoSEQ multiplex PCR, lists solely in-frame clones and lacks some. The profile shows some 300,000 clones, about 87% of them singletons. Input material: peripheral blood. The receptors were gathered from a woman aged 45-65 years with COVID-19, enrolled during active disease.

J is TRBJ2-2 and V is TRBV11-3; D perhaps matches TRBD2 (6 bases). Trimming shortened V by 3 bases and J by 5 bases, and 13 bases separated the two germline ends. Germline-derived CDR1 and CDR2 are SGHNT and YENEEA. The CDR3 runs to 15 residues. CDR3 bases: TGTGCCAGCAGCTTGTCCAGTCGGGGGACCGGGGAGCTGTTTTTT. Translation gives CASSLSSRGTGELFF.

J is TRBJ1-2 and V is TRBV28; D remains unclear. The V and J ends lost 5 bases and 0 bases respectively, with 19 bases between them. Germline V gene data show CDR1 as MDHEN and CDR2 as SYDVKM. The CDR3 length is 17 residues. This CDR3 is CASSKTAAGTTNYGYTF. The CDR3 DNA follows: TGTGCCAGCAGTAAAACAGCAGCGGGAACCACTAACTATGGCTACACCTTC.

J is TRBJ1-1 and V is TRBV7-9; D ambiguous. Germline V gene lookup returns CDR1 SEHNR and CDR2 FQNEAQ (reference sequence). This CDR3 contains 14 residues. With 0 bases removed from V and 7 bases from J, the gap between germline ends came to 12 bases. The CDR3 DNA is TGTGCCAGCAGCTTAGCTATGCGGCCCGATGAAGCTTTCTTT. This gives the protein CASSLAMRPDEAFF.

This chain joins TRBV30 and TRBJ2-5, with 13 positions matching TRBD2. Germline V gives CDR1 GTSNPN, CDR2 SVGIG (reference sequence). This CDR3 comprises 16 residues. The trim removed 5 bases at V and 7 bases at J, leaving 13 bases unmatched. The CDR3 nucleotides are TGTGCCTGGGGACTAGCGGGAGTTACTCTCGGGGGGACCCAGTACTTC. This sequence encodes CAWGLAGVTLGGTQYF.

This clone came up once. This chain joins TRBV10-3 and TRBJ1-4; D is perhaps TRBD1 (5 bases). The germline CDR1 and CDR2 sequences are ENHRY and SYGVKD. V shed 3 bases and J shed 0 bases, with 8 bases lying between them. CDR3 length: 15 amino acids. CDR3 sequence: CAISDRAATNEKLFF. The CDR3 DNA sequence: TGTGCCATCAGTGACAGGGCTGCAACTAATGAAAAACTGTTTTTT.

The rearrangement links TRBV2 to TRBJ1-4, with D perhaps TRBD1 (6 bases). CDR1 and CDR2 from the germline V gene are SNHLY and FYNNEI. V was pared by 5 bases and J by 8 bases, with 15 bases between. The CDR3 has 14 residues. The DNA for the CDR3 is TGTGCCAGCAGTAACAGGGAGATGGGGGAAAAACTGTTTTTT. It is translated as CASSNREMGEKLFF.

The chain recombines TRBV6-5 with TRBJ1-2, with 10 bases that match TRBD1. The ends lost 6 bases at V and 4 bases at J; junction bases unmatched: 8. Germline V gene sequence: CDR1 MNHEY, CDR2 SVGAGI. This CDR3 spans 15 amino acids. The CDR3 here is CASSPRQGAPYGYTF. The CDR3 nucleotides are TGTGCCAGCAGCCCGAGACAGGGGGCCCCCTATGGCTACACCTTC.

The V and J genes are TRBV10-1 and TRBJ1-5, with 7 bases fitting TRBD1. Looked up from germline, CDR1 is WNHNN and CDR2 is SYGVQD (reference sequence). This CDR3 comprises 17 residues. V was clipped by 7 bases and J by 0 bases; unmatched bases: 12. As DNA, the CDR3 is TGCGCCAGCAAACCCGGACAGGCTGCATATAGCAATCAGCCCCAGCATTTT. Its protein product is CASKPGQAAYSNQPQHF.

The chain recombines TRBV7-9 with TRBJ1-4, with 8 bases fitting TRBD1. This CDR3 is built from 14 residues. Unmatched junction bases numbered 0, after V lost 2 bases and J lost 4 bases. The germline CDR1 and CDR2 sequences are SEHNR and FQNEAQ (reference sequence). CDR3 DNA sequence: TGTGCCAGCAGCTTAACAGGGGGTAATGAAAAACTGTTTTTT. This gives the protein CASSLTGGNEKLFF.

The chain links TRBV18 to TRBJ1-2, with D possibly matching TRBD1 (5 bases). This CDR3 spans 17 amino acids. The germline V gene encodes CDR1 KGHSH and CDR2 LQKENI. With 3 bases removed from V and 1 base from J, the gap between germline ends came to 18 bases. As DNA, the CDR3 is TGTGCCAGCTCACCGAGCTCTGGACAACCTTTTAACTATGGCTACACCTTC. This sequence encodes CASSPSSGQPFNYGYTF.

V and J are TRBV2 and TRBJ1-5; TRBD1 matches 8 bases. V gave up 4 bases and J gave up 0 bases; unmatched junction bases: 5. The CDR3 covers 16 residues. The V gene's germline CDR1 is SNHLY and CDR2 FYNNEI. The CDR3 loop reads CASSGQGKGSNQPQHF. In DNA form, the CDR3 reads TGTGCCAGCAGTGGACAGGGGAAGGGTAGCAATCAGCCCCAGCATTTT.

The J gene is TRBJ2-7, the V gene TRBV5-8; 13 bases align to TRBD2. J was trimmed by 2 bases and V by 0 bases; bases with no gene match: 5. Germline CDR1 reads SGHTS; CDR2 reads YDEGEE. The CDR3 covers 17 residues. CDR3: CASSLGGLAGRTYEQYF. In DNA form, the CDR3 reads TGTGCCAGCAGCTTGGGGGGACTAGCGGGACGAACCTACGAGCAGTACTTC.

The chain combines TRBV7-2 with TRBJ2-3; 8 nucleotides line up with TRBD2. CDR1 SGHTA and CDR2 FQGNSA come from the germline V gene. The V segment lost 3 bases and the J segment 6 bases; nucleotides outside the gene matches: 8. The CDR3 extends over 15 amino acids. The CDR3 loop is CASSLRGRKMDTQYF. The DNA of the CDR3 is TGTGCCAGCAGCTTGCGCGGGAGGAAGATGGATACGCAGTATTTT.

The chain joins TRBV12-5 to TRBJ2-7; TRBD2 matches at 7 bases. The CDR3 is 19 amino acids. Trimming cost V 1 base and J 0 bases; bases outside gene matches: 15. Germline assignment: CDR1 LGHNT and CDR2 FRNRAP. CDR3 sequence (DNA): TGTGCTAGTGGTTTGGCCCATATCGTGGCTAGCGGACGCTCCTACGAGCAGTACTTC. It yields the protein CASGLAHIVASGRSYEQYF.

The V gene is TRBV5-1, the J gene TRBJ1-1; the match to TRBD1 covers 7 bases. There are 14 residues in the CDR3. Germline loops: CDR1 SGHRS, CDR2 YFSETQ. Trimming at V came to 4 bases and at J to 1 base, leaving 4 bases not matched to a gene. CDR3 sequence (DNA): TGCGCCAGCAGCGGGGGACAGCCGAACACTGAAGCTTTCTTT. It translates to CASSGGQPNTEAFF.

This rearrangement joins TRBV7-6 to TRBJ2-5; 10 bases line up with TRBD1. V lost 5 bases to trimming and J lost 5 bases; unmatched junction nucleotides: 8. Germline V gives CDR1 SGHVS, CDR2 FNYEAQ. The CDR3 spans 15 residues. The CDR3 loop is CASSVDDRGRETQYF. The CDR3 DNA follows: TGTGCCAGCAGCGTCGATGACAGGGGGCGTGAGACCCAGTACTTC.

V is TRBV4-1 and J is TRBJ2-1, with 7 positions matching TRBD2. CDR1 is MGHRA and CDR2 is YSYEKL in the germline V gene. The CDR3 extends over 18 amino acids. With V trimmed by 4 bases and J by 7 bases, 19 bases remained unmatched. CDR3 coding DNA: TGCGCCAGCAGCCCAGCTGGGATGCGGGAGTATGGAGGTAATGAGCAGTTCTTC. Translated: CASSPAGMREYGGNEQFF.

The V call is TRBV7-9, the J call TRBJ1-2; 11 nucleotides match TRBD1. Per germline, CDR1 SEHNR and CDR2 FQNEAQ (reference sequence). The CDR3 runs 16 residues. The V segment lost 3 bases and the J segment 2 bases; nucleotides outside the gene matches: 5. The CDR3 is CASSFRTGGGNYGYTF. The DNA of the CDR3 is TGTGCCAGCAGCTTTCGGACAGGGGGCGGCAACTATGGCTACACCTTC. Variable domain in full (rest from reference TRBV7-9 and TRBJ1-2): DTGVSQNPRHKITKRGQNVTFRCDPISEHNRLYWYRQTLGQGPEFLTYFQNEAQLEKSRLLSDRFSAERPKGSFSTLEIQRTEQGDSAMYLCASSFRTGGGNYGYTFGSGTRLTVV.

V usage is TRBV4-2 and J usage is TRBJ2-3; TRBD2 aligns across 12 bases. CDR3 length equals 16 residues. Germline V gives CDR1 LGHNA, CDR2 YNFKEQ. J gave up 3 bases and V 5 bases, and 6 bases lay outside the gene matches. CDR3 bases: TGTGCCAGCAGCTCCCTAGCGGGAGGGGGGACAGATACGCAGTATTTT. It translates to CASSSLAGGGTDTQYF.

The rearrangement links TRBV21-1 to TRBJ2-7; whether TRBD2, the table's D call, matches the DNA was not checked. TRBV21-1 is reported as a pseudogene. The CDR3 is 15 residues long. The DNA of the CDR3 is TGTGCCAGCAGCAAAGGGAGTAGCGGGAACTACGAGCAGTACTTC. This codes for CASSKGSSGNYEQYF.

In this sample, this clone turned up once. The V and J genes are TRBV3-1 (or the pseudogene TRBV3-2) and TRBJ1-4; D possibly corresponds to TRBD1 (5 bases). Germline V lookup: CDR1 LGHDT, CDR2 YNNKEL (reference sequence). This CDR3 region has 16 residues. V was trimmed by 4 bases and J by 4 bases, leaving 16 bases between them. The CDR3 is CASSRRGSPLNEKLFF. The CDR3 DNA is TGTGCCAGCAGCCGGCGGGGGAGTCCCCTTAATGAAAAACTGTTTTTT.

The chain is built from TRBV5-6 and TRBJ2-3; 8 positions match TRBD1. Germline CDR1 is SGHDT and CDR2 is YYEEEE. Germline trimming cut 4 bases from V and 6 bases from J; bases unmatched to any gene: 7. CDR3 length: 14 amino acids. The CDR3 bases are TGTGCCAGCAGCCCCAGGGGGCGCGGCGATACGCAGTATTTT. It is translated as CASSPRGRGDTQYF.

The chain links TRBV27 to TRBJ1-4; D gene ambiguous. The CDR3 is made up of 17 amino acids. Trimming took off 3 bases at V and 3 bases at J, with 17 bases between the two ends. Germline CDR1 MNHEY, CDR2 SMNVEV (reference sequence). As DNA, the CDR3 is TGTGCCAGCAGTTTTCGTCCCTTCGGAGATGCTAATGAAAAACTGTTTTTT. This codes for CASSFRPFGDANEKLFF.

The CDR3 protein is CATSASGQGPEKLFF. In DNA, the CDR3 is TGTGCCACCAGTGCGTCCGGACAGGGTCCCGAAAAACTGTTTTTT. The chain combines TRBV24-1 with TRBJ1-4, with TRBD1 matching over 8 bases. The V segment lost 5 bases and the J segment 8 bases; nucleotides outside the gene matches: 9. CDR1 is KGHDR, CDR2 SFDVKD, per germline. The CDR3 covers 15 residues.

V gene TRBV18 combines with J gene TRBJ1-2; 7 nucleotides match TRBD1. J gave up 0 bases and V 4 bases, and 8 bases lay outside the gene matches. The V gene's germline CDR1 is KGHSH and CDR2 LQKENI. The CDR3 runs to 16 residues. CDR3 bases: TGTGCCAGCTCACTCTTCCGGGACAGACCTAACTATGGCTACACCTTC. This sequence encodes CASSLFRDRPNYGYTF. Supplemented by reference TRBV18 and TRBJ1-2, the full variable domain reads NAGVMQNPRHLVRRRGQEARLRCSPMKGHSHVYWYRQLPEEGLKFMVYLQKENIIDESGMPKERFSAEFPKEGPSILRIQQVVRGDSAAYFCASSLFRDRPNYGYTFGSGTRLTVV.

This chain connects TRBV30 to TRBJ1-1; D perhaps matches TRBD1 (5 bases). The CDR3 runs to 14 residues. Between the trimmed V and J ends, which lost 8 bases and 0 bases, there was a span of 16 bases. CDR1 GTSNPN and CDR2 SVGIG come from the germline V gene (reference sequence). The CDR3 nucleotides read TGTGCCCAGATAACCGGGGGGGTGAACACTGAAGCTTTCTTT. It translates to CAQITGGVNTEAFF. Full variable domain (outside the CDR3, taken from reference TRBV30 and TRBJ1-1): SQTIHQWPATLVQPVGSPLSLECTVEGTSNPNLYWYRQAAGRGLQLLFYSVGIGQISSEVPQNLSASRPQDRQFILSSKKLLLSDSGFYLCAQITGGVNTEAFFGQGTRLTVV.

The rearrangement links TRBV10-3 to TRBJ2-7; D possibly corresponds to TRBD2 (7 bases). CDR1 is ENHRY and CDR2 is SYGVKD in the germline V gene. The CDR3 has 18 residues. Trimming shortened V by 8 bases and J by 1 base, and 27 bases separated the two germline ends. Written as DNA, the CDR3 is TGTGCCATCGGGGGCCGTGGAGGGGGACTAAAGCTTTCCTACGAGCAGTACTTC. Protein product: CAIGGRGGGLKLSYEQYF.

The chain is built from TRBV7-9 and TRBJ1-2; tentatively, D is TRBD1 (5 bases). V lost 3 bases and J 4 bases, leaving 18 bases between the germline ends. In germline, CDR1 is SEHNR, CDR2 FQNEAQ (reference sequence). The CDR3 has 16 residues. CDR3 sequence reads: CASSFADTVSSYGYTF. CDR3 DNA: TGTGCCAGCAGCTTTGCGGACACGGTATCTTCCTATGGCTACACCTTC. The full variable domain, rest sourced from reference TRBV7-9 and TRBJ1-2, is DTGVSQNPRHKITKRGQNVTFRCDPISEHNRLYWYRQTLGQGPEFLTYFQNEAQLEKSRLLSDRFSAERPKGSFSTLEIQRTEQGDSAMYLCASSFADTVSSYGYTFGSGTRLTVV.

The rearrangement joins TRBV10-3 to TRBJ2-2, with D possibly being TRBD2 (5 bases). Germline V gives CDR1 ENHRY, CDR2 SYGVKD. V was shortened by 8 bases and J by 3 bases, with 13 bases between the two germline ends. The CDR3 runs to 14 residues. The CDR3 DNA is TGTGCCATCTTGCGGGCGGGCCACACCGGGGAGCTGTTTTTT. Translated, it gives CAILRAGHTGELFF.